Listed here are 9 T cell receptor beta chains from one sample, sequenced in a study of cytomegalovirus exposure and HLA in healthy donors. Use of 60 Vbeta and 13 Jbeta primers characterized the PCR. Repertoires were generated with immunoSEQ multiplex PCR, while TCRdb's copy carries only in-frame clones and drops some. The sample records about 160,000 clones, roughly 77% being singletons. The specimen was PBMCs. All receptors come from a man younger than 45 in good health and CMV-seropositive.

The CDR3 is CASSPYPTGGLNTEAFF. The CDR3 DNA sequence: TGTGCCAGCAGCCCTTATCCCACAGGGGGATTGAACACTGAAGCTTTCTTT. The chain uses TRBV7-3 and TRBJ1-1; 8 nucleotides align to TRBD1. Germline V gives CDR1 SGHTA, CDR2 FQGTGA. J lost 0 bases, V lost 5 bases, and 11 bases had no gene match. This CDR3 comprises 17 residues.

The chain carries TRBV2 and TRBJ2-7; 9 bases are shared with TRBD2. Germline CDR1 SNHLY, CDR2 FYNNEI. The ends lost 8 bases at V and 2 bases at J; junction bases unmatched: 4. The CDR3 sequence is 13 residues long. CDR3 DNA sequence: TGTGCCAGCTTCCGGACTAGCGCCTACGAGCAGTACTTC. Encoded protein: CASFRTSAYEQYF.

This clone was picked up a small number of times. The chain joins TRBV2 to TRBJ1-1; unclear D gene. Germline V gene sequence: CDR1 SNHLY, CDR2 FYNNEI. The V gene lost 10 bases and the J gene lost 2 bases, with 8 bases spanning the gap. CDR3 length: 11 residues. CDR3 coding DNA: TGTGCCAACACAGATAACACTGAAGCTTTCTTT. It encodes CANTDNTEAFF. The full variable domain, its missing parts supplied by reference TRBV2 and TRBJ1-1, is EPEVTQTPSHQVTQMGQEVILRCVPISNHLYFYWYRQILGQKVEFLVSFYNNEISEKSEIFDDQFSVERPDGSNFTLKIRSTKLEDSAMYFCANTDNTEAFFGQGTRLTVV.

The rearrangement joins TRBV20-1 to TRBJ1-1; D ambiguous. The CDR3 is 11 amino acids. Trimming took off 4 bases at V and 5 bases at J, with 8 bases between the two ends. CDR1 is DFQATT, CDR2 SNEGSKA, per germline (reference sequence). The CDR3 is CSATSGTEAFF. Here the CDR3 DNA reads TGCAGTGCTACGTCGGGTACTGAAGCTTTCTTT.

CDR3 DNA sequence: TGTGCCACCAGCAGAAAGACAGGGCCTCTTGTCGGGAACACCATATATTTT. Residues: CATSRKTGPLVGNTIYF. This chain joins TRBV15 and TRBJ1-3; 7 nucleotides agree with TRBD1. CDR1 and CDR2 from the germline V gene are LNHNV and YYDKDF (reference sequence). Germline trimming cut 2 bases from V and 7 bases from J; bases unmatched to any gene: 14. This CDR3 spans 17 amino acids.

This chain links TRBV5-1 with TRBJ2-7, with TRBD1 as a possible D gene (5 bases). Per the germline V gene, CDR1 is SGHRS and CDR2 is YFSETQ. CDR3 size: 14 residues. V shed 2 bases and J shed 5 bases, with 14 bases lying between them. The CDR3 region has the DNA TGCGCCAGCAGCTTTCAGGGAAATTTCAACGAGCAGTACTTC. It specifies CASSFQGNFNEQYF. The variable domain in full, with the rest retrieved from reference TRBV5-1 and TRBJ2-7, is KAGVTQTPRYLIKTRGQQVTLSCSPISGHRSVSWYQQTPGQGLQFLFEYFSETQRNKGNFPGRFSGRQFSNSRSEMNVSTLELGDSALYLCASSFQGNFNEQYFGPGTRLTVT.

The CDR3 DNA is TGTGCCAGCAGCTCCGGACTAGCGGGGGGGCGGAGGAATGAGCAGTTCTTC. It codes for CASSSGLAGGRRNEQFF. The chain is built from TRBV5-4 and TRBJ2-1, with 15 bases identical to TRBD2. This CDR3 has 17 amino acids. CDR1 is SGHNT, CDR2 YYREEE, per germline (reference sequence). The trim removed 3 bases at V and 7 bases at J, leaving 8 bases unmatched.

The chain employs TRBV28 and TRBJ2-2; the match to TRBD1 covers 10 bases. Trimming took 5 bases from V and 6 from J; bases not matched to a gene: 9. CDR1 and CDR2 from the germline V gene are MDHEN and SYDVKM. CDR3 length: 16 amino acids. The CDR3 region has the DNA TGTGCCAGCAGTCCGCCGGGACAGGGGTCTCCCGGGGAGCTGTTTTTT. Protein sequence: CASSPPGQGSPGELFF.

The gene calls are TRBV7-9 and TRBJ2-7, with 9 bases lining up with TRBD2. Germline V gene data show CDR1 as SEHNR and CDR2 as FQNEAQ (reference sequence). This CDR3 has 14 amino acids. The V segment lost 5 bases and the J segment 3 bases; nucleotides outside the gene matches: 5. The CDR3 DNA sequence: TGTGCCAGCAGCCTTCTAGCGGGGTACTACGAGCAGTACTTC. It codes for CASSLLAGYYEQYF.